The clone carrying this T cell receptor beta chain came up once. Deletions cut 0 bases from V and 5 bases from J, with 7 bases between. CDR3 length: 12 residues. The germline V gene has CDR1 GTSNPN and CDR2 SVGIG (reference sequence). Only in-frame clones appear in the TCRdb table, and some are missing; sequencing was by immunoSEQ multiplex PCR. This sample has a few hundred thousand clones, with 80% to 90% found just once. This sample stems from a study of blood T cell repertoires in COVID-19. The V gene is TRBV30, the J gene TRBJ1-2; D is unclear. Sample: peripheral blood. This TCR was recovered from a woman of 80 years or more with acute or convalescent COVID-19. The CDR3 sequence: CAWSVNGYGYTF. DNA for the CDR3: TGTGCCTGGAGTGTGAACGGGTATGGCTACACCTTC.